The clone carrying this TCR beta chain has a handful of counts. Its antigen is not known. This sample is drawn from a study of T cell clonotyping in hematopoietic cell transplantation. Recipient blood drawn about 28 days pretransplant and days 30, 100, 180 after. The CDR3 is 14 amino acids. Trimming took off 2 bases at V and 1 base at J, with 8 bases between the two ends. CDR1 is MNHEY, CDR2 SMNVEV, per germline (reference sequence). Findings of the study overall: After transplant, recipient diversity fell while pathologically expanded clonotypes grew through day 180. Broader posttransplant TCR repertoire diversity was predicted by graft donor and pretransplant recipient Inverse Simpson Index values.

Clones were read by immunoSEQ multiplex PCR, and TCRdb kept only the in-frame ones, dropping some. The sample consists of fewer than 3,500 clones, 60% to 65% of them appearing once. The input for sequencing was peripheral blood mononuclear cells, taken 30 days after allogeneic stem cell transplant. The source of this sequence is a female patient younger than 45 who had an allogeneic stem cell transplant, so T cells may come from the graft donor. Some clones in this sample may be carry-over from other donors' samples. The genes are TRBV27 and TRBJ1-2, with D perhaps matching TRBD1 (6 bases). The CDR3 DNA follows: TGTGCCAGCAGTTTAAAAGGGGGTAACTATGGCTACACCTTC. Amino acid sequence: CASSLKGGNYGYTF.